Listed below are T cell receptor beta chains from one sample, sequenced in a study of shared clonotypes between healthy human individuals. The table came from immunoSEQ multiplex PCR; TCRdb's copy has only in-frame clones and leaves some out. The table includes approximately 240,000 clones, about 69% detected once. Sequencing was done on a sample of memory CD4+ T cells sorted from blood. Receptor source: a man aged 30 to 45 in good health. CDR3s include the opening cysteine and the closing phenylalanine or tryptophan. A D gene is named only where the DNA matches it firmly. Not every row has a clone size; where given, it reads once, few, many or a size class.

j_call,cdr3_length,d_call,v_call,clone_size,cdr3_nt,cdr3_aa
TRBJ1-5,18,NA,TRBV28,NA,TGTGCCAGCAGCCCCGAGGGGTTACAGACTCTCCGCAATCAGCCCCAGCATTTT,CASSPEGLQTLRNQPQHF
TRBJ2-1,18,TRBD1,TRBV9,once,TGTGCCAGCAGCTTACTCGATGCCGGGACAGGGGGCCGGAATGAGCAGTTCTTC,CASSLLDAGTGGRNEQFF
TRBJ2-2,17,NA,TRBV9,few,TGTGCCAGCAGCGTCGGCGGGACGACATTAAACACCGGGGAGCTGTTTTTT,CASSVGGTTLNTGELFF
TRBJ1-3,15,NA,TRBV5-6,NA,TGTGCCAGCAGCTTGACAGGTTCATCTGGAAACACCATATATTTT,CASSLTGSSGNTIYF
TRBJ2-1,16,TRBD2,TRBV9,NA,TGTGCCAGCAGCGTTTCCAGCGGGAGAGGTCTTGGTGAGCAGTTCTTC,CASSVSSGRGLGEQFF
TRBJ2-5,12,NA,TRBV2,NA,TGTGCCAGCAGGGACAGACAAGAGACCCAGTACTTC,CASRDRQETQYF
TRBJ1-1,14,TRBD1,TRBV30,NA,TGTGCCTGGAACCCTGACAGGGAGGACACTGAAGCTTTCTTT,CAWNPDREDTEAFF
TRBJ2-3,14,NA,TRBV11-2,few,TGTGCCAGCAGCCCCGCTGCGTATGGAGATACGCAGTATTTT,CASSPAAYGDTQYF
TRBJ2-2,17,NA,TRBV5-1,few,TGCGCCAGCAGCTTGAATATCCTCGGGACAAAGACCGGGGAGCTGTTTTTT,CASSLNILGTKTGELFF
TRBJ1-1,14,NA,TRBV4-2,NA,TGTGCCAGCAGCCAAGACCCCGACGTCACTGAAGCTTTCTTT,CASSQDPDVTEAFF
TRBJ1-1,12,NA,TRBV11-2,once,TGTGCCAGCAGCTTAGGCCAGATTGAAGCTTTCTTT,CASSLGQIEAFF
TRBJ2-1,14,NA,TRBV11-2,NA,TGTGCCAGCAGCCCTCTTGTAGCGGTCAATGAGCAGTTCTTC,CASSPLVAVNEQFF
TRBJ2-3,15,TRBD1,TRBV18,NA,TGTGCCAGCTCACCCAGACAGGGTGGAACAGATACGCAGTATTTT,CASSPRQGGTDTQYF
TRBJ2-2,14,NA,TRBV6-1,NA,TGTGCCAGCAGTGCCACTACGATCACCGGGGAGCTGTTTTTT,CASSATTITGELFF
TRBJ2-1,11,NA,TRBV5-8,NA,TGTGCCAGCAGCTTGGCGTCCCTTTTGGTCTTC,CASSLASLLVF
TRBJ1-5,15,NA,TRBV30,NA,TGTGCCTGGAGTGGACAGGACATAGGGTATCAGCCCCAGCATTTT,CAWSGQDIGYQPQHF
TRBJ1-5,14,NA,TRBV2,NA,TGTGCCAGCACCGCGTCGGGTGGCAATCAGCCCCAGCATTTT,CASTASGGNQPQHF
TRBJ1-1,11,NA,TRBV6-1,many,TGTGCCAGCAGTGAAGCGGGACAAGCTTTCTTT,CASSEAGQAFF
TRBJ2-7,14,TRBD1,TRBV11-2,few,TGTGCCAGCAGCTTACACCAGGGGGCTTACGAGCAGTACTTC,CASSLHQGAYEQYF